This T cell receptor (beta chain) was profiled in a study of Graves' ophthalmopathy and Graves' hyperthyroidism (dated by TCRdb to 2016 to 2018). A note on the overall study: Peripheral blood samples were taken at the time of initial diagnosis, before any treatment was given. To tell Graves' ophthalmopathy apart from Graves' hyperthyroidism, and to predict which patients would progress to ophthalmopathy, the study relied on TCR beta repertoire signatures. In total, approximately 130 blood samples were TCR-sequenced: 40 to 45 ophthalmopathy, roughly 77 hyperthyroidism and some 17 hyperthyroidism-to-ophthalmopathy patients. To explore V-J signatures distinguishing ophthalmopathy from hyperthyroidism, a discovery set of 100 patients (about 41 ophthalmopathy, 57 stable hyperthyroidism) was enrolled. For independent validation, a separate cohort was made up of around 19 hyperthyroidism patients plus 17 patients who later progressed from hyperthyroidism to ophthalmopathy. T-cell repertoires of thyroid tissue and blood were compared in about six hyperthyroidism patients. Following sampling, methimazole starting at 30 mg daily was administered to hyperthyroidism patients, and high-dose intravenous methylprednisolone was administered to ophthalmopathy patients. The approximately 97 discovery patients were randomly divided into training and test sets at a 7:3 ratio. The full study reports these points: In validation, the model predicted ophthalmopathy progression with roughly 68% sensitivity and 72.22% specificity; about a dozen predicted patients were CT-confirmed with GO in a median of around 6.5 months. Among expanded thyroid clonotypes with frequency above 0.001, most also showed up in blood, which suggests that blood repertoires may reflect the thyroid immune response. Ophthalmopathy was separated from stable hyperthyroidism by the 13-signature model with 85% to 90% sensitivity and roughly 82% specificity in cross-validation and with 80%/75% in the test set. Sample size was not predetermined statistically, and investigators were not blinded to group allocation.

For repertoire sequencing, TCR beta CDR3 regions were amplified from RNA transcripts. A first-round RT-PCR used HTBI primers with the Qiagen OneStep RT-PCR kit, followed by a second-round multiplex PCR, size selection and purification. Sequencing of the libraries was carried out on an Illumina HiSeq2000 in paired-end mode with 100 bp reads. The authors' pipeline ran thus. Reads were processed with SOAPnuke, discarding reads with adapters, uncalled bases, mean Phred below 15, or no exact constant-primer or identifier match. COPE v1.2.5 was used to merge the high-quality paired reads. Each unique nucleotide sequence was defined as a clonotype, and clonotypes were aligned to IMGT TRB V, D and J references with MiTCR v1.1. The analysis was limited to V-J combinations with a frequency above 0.0001, which together covered just over 98% of the repertoires. A TCR clonal expansion and chaos score per V-J combination was defined as the ratio of F50 clonal expansion to chaos observed in the TCRdist matrix. Features were reduced by Welch's t-statistics and random forest to about a dozen V-J combinations, which fed a naive Bayes classifier. The Morisita-Horn index was used to measure how similar the thyroid and blood repertoires were. The public reads were reprocessed in TCRdb via fastp at Q25 and MiXCR, keeping in-frame beta chains. A single entry per CDR3 protein holds the most common genes and DNA from its merged rows. None of the V and J calls come from the authors' own analysis; TCRdb made them. Across this sample there are fewer than 650,000 distinct CDR3 sequences, with about 20% seen only once. More than 5.5% of the sample lies in the top ten.

The CDR3 runs 13 amino acids, cysteine and phenylalanine included. Only the CDR3 region is kept as DNA, spanning 39 bases read in frame from base 1. The germline V gene supplies CDR1 MNHNS and CDR2 SASEGT. The V end loses 10 bases and the J end loses 6 bases, and a stretch of 16 bases separates them. Hyperthyroidism was considered stable if no progression to ophthalmopathy occurred within 18 months of follow-up. Hyperthyroidism patients were newly diagnosed, were aged 18 to 65 years, and had a disease duration under 2 months. Anyone with other autoimmune diseases, uncontrolled infections, pregnancy or lactation was excluded from the study. Diagnosis relied on clinical symptoms, serum thyroxine, TRAb, thyroid ultrasound and orbital computed tomography. Using Ficoll-Paque density gradient centrifugation, PBMCs were isolated from 9 to 10 ml of fresh peripheral blood. Total RNA was extracted using Trizol reagent, and RNA quality was checked on an Agilent 2100 Bioanalyzer.

This clonotype was detected ten times or more. Its antigen has not been determined. No base qualities exist here, and no much larger clone lies one base off it. The receptor was isolated from a woman younger than 30 with stable Graves' hyperthyroidism. Some clones in this sample may be carry-over from other donors' samples. Donor details come from another sample of the same person, matched by shared clones. Sequencing input: peripheral blood. This receptor chain uses TRBV6-1 and TRBJ1-5; no D gene can be assigned with confidence. The encoded CDR3 is CANSPFPGQPQHF. The DNA is as follows: TGTGCCAACTCACCCTTCCCGGGTCAGCCCCAGCATTTT.